This T cell receptor (beta chain) was documented in a study of blood T cell repertoires in COVID-19. Clones were read by immunoSEQ multiplex PCR, and TCRdb kept only the in-frame ones, dropping some. The repertoire holds approximately 500,000 clones, with approximately 92% as singletons. V gave up 6 bases and J gave up 4 bases; unmatched junction bases: 4. The CDR3 totals 13 residues. Germline V lookup: CDR1 MGHDK, CDR2 SYGVNS. Sequencing used peripheral blood. This chain joins TRBV25-1 and TRBJ2-7, with 9 bases identical to TRBD1. This sequence originates from a man between 18 and 35 years old with COVID-19, enrolled during active disease. This chain's CDR3 is CASRGQGLYEQYF. The CDR3 DNA reads as TGTGCCAGCAGGGGACAGGGTTTATACGAGCAGTACTTC.